The text below deals with one T cell receptor beta chain. Germline V CDR1 and CDR2: MDHEN, SYDVKM. V dropped 6 bases and J dropped 5 bases, with 13 bases sitting between them. The CDR3 sequence is 13 residues long. The data are from a study of blood T cell repertoires in COVID-19. Overall study: Italy, Spain and the United States were the sources of the convalescent and acute COVID-19 samples.

Produced via immunoSEQ multiplex PCR; TCRdb's table is partial and in-frame only. The sample shows about 310,000 clones, under 90% of them seen only once. Sequenced input: peripheral blood. The chain has TRBV28 and TRBJ1-2, with D possibly TRBD1 on 6 matching bases. The sequence was collected from a woman in her twenties or thirties with COVID-19, enrolled during active disease. The CDR3 loop reads CASSTGPSYGYTF. The CDR3 DNA reads TGTGCCAGCAGCACAGGGCCCTCATATGGCTACACCTTC.